The 4 T cell receptor beta chains below come from one sample, sequenced in a study of Ad26.COV2.S vaccination and SARS-CoV-2 variants (dated by TCRdb to the early 2020s). Library prep was done by the immunoSEQ multiplex PCR assay. TCRdb mirrors the immuneACCESS table, restricted to in-frame sequences. Some clones are absent from its copies; in checked studies, under half trace to an unresolved V gene, and the reason for the others is unknown. The sample records about 390,000 clones, 88% of which are singletons. The ten largest clones capture 3% to 3.5% of the sample. The treatment or condition label here, explained by the study, means: 15 to 20 received Ad26.COV2.S at low or high dose, single or two shots; several received placebo; per-sample allocation not given. For vaccine and placebo recipients, repertoires were sequenced using samples collected on day 63 after the first injection. Sequencing was performed on peripheral blood, taken in a trial of Ad26.COV2.S vaccine versus placebo. All receptors come from a person aged 18-65 years who received the Ad26.COV2.S COVID-19 vaccine or a placebo.

The V call is TRBV6-5, the J call TRBJ1-1; no definite D call. The CDR3 is made up of 13 amino acids. V lost 8 bases and J lost 4, with 14 bases in between. The germline V gene encodes CDR1 MNHEY and CDR2 SVGAGI. The CDR3 DNA is TGTGCCAGCCACACCCGGGGAAGCACTGAAGCTTTCTTT. Encoded protein: CASHTRGSTEAFF.

The chain is built from TRBV4-3 and TRBJ2-3; D unclear. Germline CDR1 is LGHNA and CDR2 is YSLEER. The CDR3 runs to 15 residues. Between the trimmed V and J ends, which lost 4 bases and 5 bases, there was a span of 16 bases. CDR3 sequence: CASSLNLGKGDTQYF. CDR3 nucleotide sequence: TGCGCCAGCAGCCTAAATCTAGGGAAGGGAGATACGCAGTATTTT.

The chain combines TRBV6-5 with TRBJ2-3; 7 nucleotides agree with TRBD1. This CDR3 is built from 15 residues. V lost 6 bases, J lost 0 bases, and 6 bases stayed unmatched. The germline V gene has CDR1 MNHEY and CDR2 SVGAGI. The CDR3 DNA reads TGTGCCAGCAGCGTAACAGGGGCGAGCACAGATACGCAGTATTTT. This translates into CASSVTGASTDTQYF.

V gene TRBV7-6 combines with J gene TRBJ1-4; D gene unclear. The CDR3 consists of 13 residues. Germline-derived CDR1 and CDR2 are SGHVS and FNYEAQ. The germline V and J ends were trimmed by 4 bases and 5 bases, with 8 bases remaining between them. The DNA of the CDR3 is TGTGCCAGCAGCTGGGATCCGAATGAAAAACTGTTTTTT. As protein: CASSWDPNEKLFF.